The rows below give T cell receptor beta chains drawn from one sample of a study of beta chain features in type 1 diabetes. Clones were read by immunoSEQ multiplex PCR, and TCRdb kept only the in-frame ones, dropping some. Of 450,000 or so clones listed, about an eighth are singletons. Material: naive CD4+ T cells from blood. The receptors were sampled from a woman younger than 30 in good health. Each CDR3 is given with its conserved first and last residue. A D gene is named only where the DNA matches it firmly. Not every row has a clone size; where given, it reads once, few, many or a size class.

TRBV4-2,-,few,TRBJ1-4,CASSQDVWERDEKLFF,TGTGCCAGCAGCCAAGATGTGTGGGAAAGGGATGAAAAACTGTTTTTT
TRBV14,-,many,TRBJ2-1,CASSPLAMSSYNEQFF,TGTGCCAGCAGCCCGCTGGCTATGAGCTCCTACAATGAGCAGTTCTTC
TRBV28,TRBD1,few,TRBJ1-2,CASSPPGQALYGYTF,TGTGCCAGCAGTCCCCCGGGACAGGCTCTCTATGGCTACACCTTC
TRBV7-9,TRBD1,-,TRBJ1-2,CASSPDRGGWGYTF,TGTGCCAGCAGCCCCGACAGGGGCGGGTGGGGCTACACCTTC
TRBV19,-,-,TRBJ2-7,CASSMTLLTYEQYF,TGTGCCAGTAGTATGACACTGTTAACCTACGAGCAGTACTTC
TRBV5-4,-,few,TRBJ2-3,CASGRRRGVLDTQYF,TGTGCCAGCGGCCGCCGGAGGGGGGTACTCGATACGCAGTATTTT
TRBV11-1,-,few,TRBJ2-1,CASSLAGSASSYNEQFF,TGTGCCAGCAGCTTAGCGGGTAGCGCGAGCTCCTACAATGAGCAGTTCTTC
TRBV6-5,-,few,TRBJ2-7,CASSARGSYEQYF,TGTGCCAGCAGTGCCCGGGGGTCCTACGAGCAGTACTTC
TRBV4-3,TRBD1,few,TRBJ1-3,CASSGRQGSGNTIYF,TGCGCCAGCAGCGGGCGACAGGGCTCCGGAAACACCATATATTTT
TRBV15,-,few,TRBJ2-7,CATSRNNRAHYEQYF,TGTGCCACCAGCAGAAACAACCGGGCCCACTACGAGCAGTACTTC
TRBV27,-,-,TRBJ2-5,CASSSGNTGTQYF,TGTGCCAGCAGTTCGGGGAACACCGGGACCCAGTACTTC
TRBV18,-,-,TRBJ2-5,CASSPDRTETQYF,TGTGCCAGCTCACCCGACAGGACGGAGACCCAGTACTTC
TRBV5-4,TRBD2,-,TRBJ2-6,CASSYWGRAGANVLTF,TGTGCCAGCAGCTATTGGGGGAGGGCTGGGGCCAACGTCCTGACTTTC
TRBV28,TRBD1,-,TRBJ1-4,CASSLGQQNEKLFF,TGTGCCAGCAGTTTGGGACAGCAAAATGAAAAACTGTTTTTT
TRBV7-9,-,few,TRBJ1-6,CASSAGGGNSPLHF,TGTGCCAGCAGCGCCGGGGGCGGTAATTCACCCCTCCACTTT
TRBV7-2,TRBD1,-,TRBJ1-2,CASSPSTGIYGYTF,TGTGCCAGCAGCCCATCGACAGGGATATATGGCTACACCTTC
TRBV6-6,-,-,TRBJ1-1,CASSYGKNTEAFF,TGTGCCAGCAGTTACGGGAAGAACACTGAAGCTTTCTTT
TRBV5-6,-,-,TRBJ2-7,CASSPGNYEQYF,TGTGCCAGCAGCCCCGGGAATTACGAGCAGTACTTC
TRBV30,-,-,TRBJ2-1,CACPPGGAKAYNEQFF,TGTGCCTGCCCCCCCGGGGGCGCAAAGGCCTACAATGAGCAGTTCTTC
TRBV19,-,few,TRBJ2-7,CASSRTGNEQYF,TGTGCCAGTAGTCGGACGGGCAACGAGCAGTACTTC
TRBV5-4,-,few,TRBJ2-3,CASSFTPGGTQYF,TGTGCCAGCAGCTTTACACCTGGAGGTACGCAGTATTTT
TRBV15,-,few,TRBJ2-5,CATSRRSQETQYF,TGTGCCACCAGCAGACGGTCACAAGAGACCCAGTACTTC
TRBV11-3,-,few,TRBJ2-3,CASGLVGSQYF,TGTGCCAGCGGCCTTGTGGGATCGCAGTATTTT
TRBV11-1,-,-,TRBJ2-1,CASSPPGTKAYEQFF,TGTGCCAGCAGTCCTCCCGGGACAAAGGCCTATGAGCAGTTCTTC
TRBV30,-,few,TRBJ1-5,CAWSVGSTGQPQHF,TGTGCCTGGAGTGTGGGTTCTACAGGTCAGCCCCAGCATTTT
TRBV4-3,-,-,TRBJ2-2,CASSQALPNTGELFF,TGCGCCAGCAGCCAAGCTCTCCCCAACACCGGGGAGCTGTTTTTT
TRBV29-1,-,few,TRBJ2-7,CSGGGPRAWEQYF,TGCAGCGGTGGAGGCCCACGGGCTTGGGAGCAGTACTTC
TRBV28,-,few,TRBJ1-5,CASSLVDSNQPQHF,TGTGCCAGCAGCCTGGTGGATAGCAATCAGCCCCAGCATTTT
TRBV4-3,TRBD2,few,TRBJ2-3,CASSRGLAGSTDTQYF,TGCGCCAGCAGCCGTGGACTAGCGGGGAGCACAGATACGCAGTATTTT
TRBV14,TRBD2,few,TRBJ2-3,CASSQGGLAGWFTDTQYF,TGTGCCAGCAGCCAAGGGGGACTAGCGGGATGGTTCACAGATACGCAGTATTTT
TRBV7-2,-,few,TRBJ2-1,CASSLGAGPNEQFF,TGTGCCAGCAGCTTAGGTGCAGGGCCCAATGAGCAGTTCTTC
TRBV12-5,TRBD2,few,TRBJ2-7,CASGLVYSGDGPYEQYF,TGTGCTAGTGGTTTGGTGTATAGCGGGGACGGCCCCTACGAGCAGTACTTC
TRBV4-2,-,-,TRBJ1-1,CASSLERRDTEAFF,TGTGCCAGCAGCCTCGAACGGAGGGACACTGAAGCTTTCTTT
TRBV5-6,-,-,TRBJ1-2,CASKGNYGYTF,TGTGCCAGCAAGGGGAACTATGGCTACACCTTC